Described below is a single TCR beta chain sequence and its context. Per the germline V gene, CDR1 is SNHLY and CDR2 is FYNNEI. Trimming took 6 bases from V and 6 from J, leaving 11 bases between them. The CDR3 extends over 12 amino acids. The source of the sample is a study of T cell responses to AZD1222 COVID-19 vaccine. The table came from immunoSEQ multiplex PCR; TCRdb's copy has only in-frame clones and leaves some out. The table shows 150,000 to 200,000 clones, with more than 80% occurring only once. V gene TRBV2 combines with J gene TRBJ1-2; D ambiguous. Sample: peripheral blood, taken on day 0 of AZD1222 vaccination. The sequence derives from an adult in good health. CDR3 sequence: CASRNQVDGYTF. The CDR3 region has the DNA TGTGCCAGCAGAAATCAGGTGGATGGCTACACCTTC.